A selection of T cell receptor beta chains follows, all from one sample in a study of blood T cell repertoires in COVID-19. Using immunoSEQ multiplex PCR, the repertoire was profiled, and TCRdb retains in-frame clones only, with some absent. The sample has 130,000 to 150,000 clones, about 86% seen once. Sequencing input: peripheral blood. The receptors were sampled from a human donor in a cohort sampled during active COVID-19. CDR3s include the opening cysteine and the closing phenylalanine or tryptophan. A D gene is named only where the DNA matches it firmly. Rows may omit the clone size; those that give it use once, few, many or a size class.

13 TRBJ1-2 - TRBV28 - TGTGCCAGCATAGGGGAGGGTTGGTATGGCTACACCTTC CASIGEGWYGYTF
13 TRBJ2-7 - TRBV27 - TGTGCCAGCAGTCCCCCCCCGGCCTACGAGCAGTACTTC CASSPPPAYEQYF
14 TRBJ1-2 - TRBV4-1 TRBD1 TGCGCCAGCAGACAGACGGACAGGGCCCTCGGCTACACCTTC CASRQTDRALGYTF
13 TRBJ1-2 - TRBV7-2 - TGTGCCAGCAGTAAAGACAGGAACTATGGCTACACCTTC CASSKDRNYGYTF
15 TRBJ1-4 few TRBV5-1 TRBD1 TGCGCCAGCAGCTCCTCTGGGACAGGGTATGAAAAACTGTTTTTT CASSSSGTGYEKLFF
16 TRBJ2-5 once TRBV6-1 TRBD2 TGTGCCAGCAGTGAGTACCTGACTAGCGGTCAAGAGACCCAGTACTTC CASSEYLTSGQETQYF
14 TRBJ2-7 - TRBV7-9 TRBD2 TGTGCCAGCAGCTCTAGCGGGATTATCCACGAGCAGTACTTC CASSSSGIIHEQYF
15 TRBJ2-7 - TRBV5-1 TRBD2 TGCGCCAGCAGCCGCACCGGGACTAGCGTCTACGAGCAGTACTTC CASSRTGTSVYEQYF
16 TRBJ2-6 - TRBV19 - TGTGCCAGTGGAGGGACAGTTCTCTCTGGGGCCAACGTCCTGACTTTC CASGGTVLSGANVLTF
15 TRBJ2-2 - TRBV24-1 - TGTGCCACCAGCAGAGGACAGATAAACACCGGGGAGCTGTTTTTT CATSRGQINTGELFF
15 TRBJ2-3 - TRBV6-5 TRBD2 TGTGCCAGCAGTTACTCGGCGGGAGCGGCAGATACGCAGTATTTT CASSYSAGAADTQYF
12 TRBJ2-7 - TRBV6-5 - TGTGCCAGCAGTTTATGGGGGAGGGAGCAGTACTTC CASSLWGREQYF
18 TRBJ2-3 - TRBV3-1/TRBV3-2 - TGTGCCAGCAGCCAAGATCATCCCAGGGCCGTTGGGTCAGATACGCAGTATTTT CASSQDHPRAVGSDTQYF
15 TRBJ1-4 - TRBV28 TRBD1 TGTGCCAGCAGTTTGGGACAGGTGAATAGGAGAAAACTGTTTTTT CASSLGQVNRRKLFF
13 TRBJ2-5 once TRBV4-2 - TGTGCCAGCAGCCCTCTAGGACAAGAGACCCAGTACTTC CASSPLGQETQYF
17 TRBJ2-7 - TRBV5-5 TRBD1 TGTGCCAGCAGCTTAACTAAGCCGGGACAGGGGTTTTACGAGCAGTACTTC CASSLTKPGQGFYEQYF
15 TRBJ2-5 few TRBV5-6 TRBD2 TGTGCCAGCAGGTCGGGACTAGCGGGAAGAGAGACCCAGTACTTC CASRSGLAGRETQYF
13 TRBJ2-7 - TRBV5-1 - TGCGCCAGCAGCTTAGGGAGCTCCTACGAGCAGTACTTC CASSLGSSYEQYF
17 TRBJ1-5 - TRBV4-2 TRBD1 TGTGCCAGCAGCCAAGAGGCGACAGGGTATAGCAATCAGCCCCAGCATTTT CASSQEATGYSNQPQHF
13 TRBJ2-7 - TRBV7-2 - TGTGCCAGCAGCTTACAACGGATAGCGGAGCAGTACTTC CASSLQRIAEQYF
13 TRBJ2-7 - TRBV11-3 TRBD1 TGTGCCAGCAGCCAGGGACAGGGCACCGAGCAGTACTTC CASSQGQGTEQYF
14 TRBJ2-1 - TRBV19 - TGTGCCAGTAGTCGTCGGGAAGTAGGTAATGAGCAGTTCTTC CASSRREVGNEQFF
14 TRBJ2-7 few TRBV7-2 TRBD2 TGTGCCAGCAGCGAGGGACTAGCGGGAGGTCCGCAGTACTTC CASSEGLAGGPQYF
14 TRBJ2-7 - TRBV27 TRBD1 TGTGCCAGCAGCCCTCTTACAGGGGGCGCCGAGCAGTACTTC CASSPLTGGAEQYF
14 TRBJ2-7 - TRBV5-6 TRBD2 TGTGCCAGCAGCCTCGAAGCGGGAGTAATCGAGCAGTACTTC CASSLEAGVIEQYF
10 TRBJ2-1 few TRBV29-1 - TGCAGCGTTGAAATCGGGACTCCTTTCTTC CSVEIGTPFF
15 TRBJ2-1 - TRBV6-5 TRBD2 TGTGCCAGCAGGACGACTAGCGGGATCTACAATGAGCAGTTCTTC CASRTTSGIYNEQFF
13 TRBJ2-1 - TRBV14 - TGTGCCAGCAGCCAAGGAGGCTACAATGAGCAGTTCTTC CASSQGGYNEQFF
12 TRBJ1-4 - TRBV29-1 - TGCAGCGTCGCTGGACAGAATGAAAAACTGTTTTTT CSVAGQNEKLFF
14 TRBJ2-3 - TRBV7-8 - TGTGCCAGCAGCTTCCCTAGTTCCACAGATACGCAGTATTTT CASSFPSSTDTQYF
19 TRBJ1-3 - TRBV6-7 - TGTGCCAGCAGTTACTACAAAGGGCAGGGTCCGGGTTCTGGAAACACCATATATTTT CASSYYKGQGPGSGNTIYF
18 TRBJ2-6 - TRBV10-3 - TGTGCCATCAGTGATACTAGCGAAGGGGGATTTGGGGCCAACGTCCTGACTTTC CAISDTSEGGFGANVLTF